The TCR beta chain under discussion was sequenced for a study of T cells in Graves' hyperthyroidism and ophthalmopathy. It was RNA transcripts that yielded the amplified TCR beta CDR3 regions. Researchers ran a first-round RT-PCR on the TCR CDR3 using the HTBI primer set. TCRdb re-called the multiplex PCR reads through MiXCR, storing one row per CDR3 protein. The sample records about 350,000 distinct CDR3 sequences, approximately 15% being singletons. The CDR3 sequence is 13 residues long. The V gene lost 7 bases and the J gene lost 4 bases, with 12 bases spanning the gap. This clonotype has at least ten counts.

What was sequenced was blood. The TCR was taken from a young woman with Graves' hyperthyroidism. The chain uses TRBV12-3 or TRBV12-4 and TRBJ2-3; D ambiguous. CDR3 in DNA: TGTGCCAGCACCCCCTTCGCTGCAGATACGCAGTATTTT. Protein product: CASTPFAADTQYF.